This TCR beta chain was captured by sequencing in a study of blood T cell repertoires in COVID-19. Study details: The United States, Italy and Spain provided the acute and convalescent COVID-19 samples. T cells, B-cell-depleted T cells, or PBMCs supplied cDNA or gDNA.

Authors' data handling: By means of reference gene primer amplification, nucleated cell counts were estimated. TCRdb keeps only in-frame clones here, not all; method: immunoSEQ multiplex PCR. D and trimming come from the DNA, and the V and J calls and clone size come from that table. Of 200,000 or so clones listed, more than 75% are singletons. The sequence was collected from a man aged 35-49 years with active or convalescent COVID-19. The sequenced material came from peripheral blood.

This chain's CDR3 is CASSQELAGVNEQFF. The CDR3 region has the DNA TGTGCCAGCAGCCAAGAACTAGCGGGGGTAAATGAGCAGTTCTTC. The gene calls are TRBV14 and TRBJ2-1; TRBD2 aligns across 11 bases. CDR3 size: 15 residues. Trimming at V came to 0 bases and at J to 7 bases, leaving 2 bases not matched to a gene. CDR1 is SGHDN, CDR2 FVKESK, per germline.